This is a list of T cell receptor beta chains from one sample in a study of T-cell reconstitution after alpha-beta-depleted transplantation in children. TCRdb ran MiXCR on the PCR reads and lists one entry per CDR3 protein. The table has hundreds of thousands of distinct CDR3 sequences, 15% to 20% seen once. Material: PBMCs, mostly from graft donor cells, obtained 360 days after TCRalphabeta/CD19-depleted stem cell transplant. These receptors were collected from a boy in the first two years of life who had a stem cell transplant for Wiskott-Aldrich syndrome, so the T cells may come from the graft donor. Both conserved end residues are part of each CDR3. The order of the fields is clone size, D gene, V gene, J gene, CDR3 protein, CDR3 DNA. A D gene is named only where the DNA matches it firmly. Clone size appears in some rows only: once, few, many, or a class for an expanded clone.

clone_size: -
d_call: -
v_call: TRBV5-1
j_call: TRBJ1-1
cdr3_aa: CASSLDTMNTEAFF
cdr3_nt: TGCGCCAGCAGCTTGGACACGATGAACACTGAAGCTTTCTTT

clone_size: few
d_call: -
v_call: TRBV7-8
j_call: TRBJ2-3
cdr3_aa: CASSLGGPPARTDTQYF
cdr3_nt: TGTGCCAGCAGCTTAGGTGGGCCGCCCGCCCGCACAGATACGCAGTATTTT

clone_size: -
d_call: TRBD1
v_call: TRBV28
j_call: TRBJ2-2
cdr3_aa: CASTLSGTANTGELFF
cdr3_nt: TGTGCCAGCACACTATCCGGGACAGCGAACACCGGGGAGCTGTTTTTT

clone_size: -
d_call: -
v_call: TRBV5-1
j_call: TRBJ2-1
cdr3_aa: CASSRDSQRGEQFF
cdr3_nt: TGCGCCAGCAGCCGGGACTCGCAAAGGGGTGAGCAGTTCTTC

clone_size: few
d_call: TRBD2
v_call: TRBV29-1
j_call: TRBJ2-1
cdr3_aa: CSVSTSGRGNEQFF
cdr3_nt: TGCAGCGTTTCGACTAGCGGGAGGGGAAATGAGCAGTTCTTC

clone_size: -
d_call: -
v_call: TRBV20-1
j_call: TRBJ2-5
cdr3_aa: CSATRGIQETQYF
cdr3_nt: TGCAGTGCTACGAGAGGGATCCAAGAGACCCAGTACTTC

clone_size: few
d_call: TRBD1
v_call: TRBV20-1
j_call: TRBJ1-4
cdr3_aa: CSARDYRGLNEKLFF
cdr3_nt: TGCAGTGCTAGAGATTACAGGGGCCTCAATGAAAAACTGTTTTTT

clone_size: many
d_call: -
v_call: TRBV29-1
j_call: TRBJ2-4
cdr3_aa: CSVPGPRYIQYF
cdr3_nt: TGCAGCGTGCCGGGACCCCGATACATTCAGTACTTC

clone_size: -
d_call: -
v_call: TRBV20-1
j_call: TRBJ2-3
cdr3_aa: CSAFQRDCYTDTQYF
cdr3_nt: TGCAGTGCTTTTCAAAGGGACTGCTACACAGATACGCAGTATTTT

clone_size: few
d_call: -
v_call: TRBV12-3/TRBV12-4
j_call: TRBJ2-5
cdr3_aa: CASTTQDKPGTQYF
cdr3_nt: TGTGCCAGCACCACCCAGGACAAGCCTGGGACCCAGTACTTC

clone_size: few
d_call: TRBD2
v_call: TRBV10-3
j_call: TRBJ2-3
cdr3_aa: CAISSTSGATDTQYF
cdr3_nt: TGTGCCATCAGCTCGACTAGCGGGGCCACAGATACGCAGTATTTT

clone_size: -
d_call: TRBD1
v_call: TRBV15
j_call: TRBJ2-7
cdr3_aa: CATSSDADRVPFYEQYF
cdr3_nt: TGTGCCACCAGCAGCGACGCTGACAGGGTTCCCTTCTACGAGCAGTACTTC

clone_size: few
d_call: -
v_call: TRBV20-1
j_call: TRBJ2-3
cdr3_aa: CSLLGWVDTQYF
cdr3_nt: TGCAGTCTTCTTGGATGGGTAGATACGCAGTATTTT

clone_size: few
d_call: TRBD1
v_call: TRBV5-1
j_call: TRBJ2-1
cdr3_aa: CASSLKKTTGWSYNEQFF
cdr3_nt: TGCGCCAGCAGCTTAAAAAAAACGACAGGGTGGTCCTACAATGAGCAGTTCTTC